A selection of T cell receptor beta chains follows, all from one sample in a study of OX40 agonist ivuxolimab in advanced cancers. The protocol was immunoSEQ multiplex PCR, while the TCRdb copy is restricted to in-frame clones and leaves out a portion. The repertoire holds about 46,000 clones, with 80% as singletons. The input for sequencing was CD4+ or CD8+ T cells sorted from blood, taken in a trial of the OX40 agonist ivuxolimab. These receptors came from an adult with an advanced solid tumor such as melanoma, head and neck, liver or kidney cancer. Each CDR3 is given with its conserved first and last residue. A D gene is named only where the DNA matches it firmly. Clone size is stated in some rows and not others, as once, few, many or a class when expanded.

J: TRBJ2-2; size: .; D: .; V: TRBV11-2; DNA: TGTGCCAGCAGCTTAGGGGGCATACAGGGAAACACCGGGGAGCTGTTTTTT; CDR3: CASSLGGIQGNTGELFF
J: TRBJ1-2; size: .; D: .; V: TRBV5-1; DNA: TGCGCCAGCAGCTTGGCCGGGACTGGAAATGGCTACACCTTC; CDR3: CASSLAGTGNGYTF
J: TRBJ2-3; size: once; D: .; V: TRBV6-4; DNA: TGTGCCAGCAGTGTGTCCCGGACAGGACTAGGAGATACGCAGTATTTT; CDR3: CASSVSRTGLGDTQYF
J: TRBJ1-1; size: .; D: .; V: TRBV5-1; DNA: TGCGCCAGCAGCTTGGGGAATGCTGAAGCTTTCTTT; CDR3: CASSLGNAEAFF
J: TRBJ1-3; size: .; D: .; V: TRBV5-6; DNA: TGTGCCAGCAGCCTACAGTTCTTCGGAAACACCATATATTTT; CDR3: CASSLQFFGNTIYF
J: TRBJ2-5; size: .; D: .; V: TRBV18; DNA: TGTGCCAGCTCACCAGGGACTCAAGAGACCCAGTACTTC; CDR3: CASSPGTQETQYF
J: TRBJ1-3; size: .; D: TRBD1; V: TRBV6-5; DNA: TGTGCCAGCAGTTACTCCGGGACAGTTGGAAACACCATATATTTT; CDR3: CASSYSGTVGNTIYF
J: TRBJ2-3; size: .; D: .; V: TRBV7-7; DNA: TGTGCCAGCAGCTTAGCGGAGGCAGATACGCAGTATTTT; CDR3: CASSLAEADTQYF
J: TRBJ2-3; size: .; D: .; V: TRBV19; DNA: TGTGCCAGTACTCCGGCGGGGAGTACAGATACGCAGTATTTT; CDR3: CASTPAGSTDTQYF
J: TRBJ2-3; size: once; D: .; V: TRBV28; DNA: TGTGCCAGCAGTTTATGGCTAGGCGGCACAGATACGCAGTATTTT; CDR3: CASSLWLGGTDTQYF
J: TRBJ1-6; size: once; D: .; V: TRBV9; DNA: TGTGCCAGCAGCCCGAGTCTAAATTCACCCCTCCACTTT; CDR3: CASSPSLNSPLHF
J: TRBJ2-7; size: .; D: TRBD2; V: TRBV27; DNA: TGTGCCAGCAGTCCCCAAGGGGCGGGGGTCTCCTACGAGCAGTACTTC; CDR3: CASSPQGAGVSYEQYF
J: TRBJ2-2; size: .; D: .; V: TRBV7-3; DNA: TGTGCCAGCAGCTTTGGACGGGATAATACCGGGGAGCTGTTTTTT; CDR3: CASSFGRDNTGELFF
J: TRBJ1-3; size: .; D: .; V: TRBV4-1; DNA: TGCGCCAGCAGCCAAGATCCGGCAAGAGCCAGGGGAGAAAACACCATATATTTT; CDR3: CASSQDPARARGENTIYF
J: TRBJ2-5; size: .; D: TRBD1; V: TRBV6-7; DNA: TGTGCCAGCAAGGACAGGGGTGGAGAGACCCAGTACTTC; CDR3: CASKDRGGETQYF
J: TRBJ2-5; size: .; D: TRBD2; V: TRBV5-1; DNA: TGCGCCAGCAGCAAGGGACTAGCGGGGCAACCTAACCAAGAGACCCAGTACTTC; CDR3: CASSKGLAGQPNQETQYF
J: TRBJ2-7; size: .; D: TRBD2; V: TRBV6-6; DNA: TGTGCCAGCAGTGGGACTAGCGGGTTTTACGAGCAGTACTTC; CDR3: CASSGTSGFYEQYF
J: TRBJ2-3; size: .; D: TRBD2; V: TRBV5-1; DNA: TGCGCCAGCAGCTTGGATTTAGCGGGGGGGCCGTTAGATACGCAGTATTTT; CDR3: CASSLDLAGGPLDTQYF
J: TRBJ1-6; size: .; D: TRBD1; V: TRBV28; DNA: TGTGCCAGCAGTGCCACAGGGGTAGAGTCACCCCTCCACTTT; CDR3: CASSATGVESPLHF
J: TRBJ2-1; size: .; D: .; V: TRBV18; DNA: TGTGCCAGCTCACCACCGTTATTAAGCGGGACAATGGTTGAGCAGTTCTTC; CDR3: CASSPPLLSGTMVEQFF
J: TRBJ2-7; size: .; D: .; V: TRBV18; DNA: TGTGCCAGCTCACCACTCGGGTTTTCCTACGAGCAGTACTTC; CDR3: CASSPLGFSYEQYF
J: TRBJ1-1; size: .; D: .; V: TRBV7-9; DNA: TGTGCCAGCAGCTTAGGGGGGAATAATGAAGCTTTCTTT; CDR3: CASSLGGNNEAFF
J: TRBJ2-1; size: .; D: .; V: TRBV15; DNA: TGTGCCACCAGCAGTAGAACCACTAACAATGAGCAGTTCTTC; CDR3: CATSSRTTNNEQFF
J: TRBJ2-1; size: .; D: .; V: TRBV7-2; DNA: TGTGCCAGCAGCGTTGGAACTTACAATGAGCAGTTCTTC; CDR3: CASSVGTYNEQFF
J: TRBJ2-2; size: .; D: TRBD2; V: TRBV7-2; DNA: TGTGCCAGCAGCCTCGGACTAGCGGCCACCGGGGAGCTGTTTTTT; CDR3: CASSLGLAATGELFF
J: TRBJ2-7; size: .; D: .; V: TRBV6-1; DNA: TGTGCCAGCAGTGATGGGACTGGTGGCGAGCAGTACTTC; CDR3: CASSDGTGGEQYF
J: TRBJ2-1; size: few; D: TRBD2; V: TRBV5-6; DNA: TGTGCCAGCAGCTCTTCTTGGGGGTATAGCGGGAGGGCCAGGAATGAGCAGTTCTTC; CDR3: CASSSSWGYSGRARNEQFF
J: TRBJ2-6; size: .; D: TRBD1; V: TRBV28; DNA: TGTGCCAGCAGAGGACAGGGGGCTAATTCTGGGGCCAACGTCCTGACTTTC; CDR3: CASRGQGANSGANVLTF
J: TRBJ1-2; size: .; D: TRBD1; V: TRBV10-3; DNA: TGTGCCATCAGTGAATCGACAGGGGCTCTCTATGGCTACACCTTC; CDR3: CAISESTGALYGYTF
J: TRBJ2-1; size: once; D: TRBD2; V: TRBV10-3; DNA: TGTGCCATCAGTGACGGGACTAGCAGCAATGAGCAGTTCTTC; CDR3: CAISDGTSSNEQFF
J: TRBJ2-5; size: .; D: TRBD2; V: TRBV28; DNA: TGTGGAACTAGCGAAAGGGAGACCCAGTACTTC; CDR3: CGTSERETQYF
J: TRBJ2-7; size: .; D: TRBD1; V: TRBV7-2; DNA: TGTGCCAGCAGCTTTGGACAGGGAAACGAGCAGTACTTC; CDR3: CASSFGQGNEQYF
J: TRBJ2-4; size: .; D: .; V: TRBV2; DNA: TGTGCCAGCAGTGAAGCGCGGTTTCTTCAGTACTTC; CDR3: CASSEARFLQYF
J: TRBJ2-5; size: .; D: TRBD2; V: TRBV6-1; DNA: TGTGCCAGCAGTGATTACTCGGGGGGACAAGAGACCCAGTACTTC; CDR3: CASSDYSGGQETQYF
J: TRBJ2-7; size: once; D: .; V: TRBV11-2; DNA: TGTGCCAGCAGCTTAGTTGCCCTGTCCTATGACGAGCAGTACTTC; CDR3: CASSLVALSYDEQYF
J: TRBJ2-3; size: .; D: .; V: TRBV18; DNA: TGTGCCAGCTCACCACTATTAGTTTATGAGTCTAGCACAGATACGCAGTATTTT; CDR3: CASSPLLVYESSTDTQYF
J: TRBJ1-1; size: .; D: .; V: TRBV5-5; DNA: TGTGCCAGCAGCTTCAGGGGAGAGAACACTGAAGCTTTCTTT; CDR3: CASSFRGENTEAFF
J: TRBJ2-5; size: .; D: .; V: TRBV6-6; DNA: TGTGCCAGCAGGACCGCGGGCAGGTGGGAGACCCAGTACTTC; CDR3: CASRTAGRWETQYF
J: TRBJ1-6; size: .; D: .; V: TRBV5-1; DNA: TGCGCCAGCAGCCGACAGGCGACCGACTCCTATAATTCACCCCTCCACTTT; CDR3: CASSRQATDSYNSPLHF
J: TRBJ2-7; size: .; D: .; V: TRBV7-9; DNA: TGTGCCAGCAGCTTAACGAGACAGCTCTACGAGCAGTACTTC; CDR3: CASSLTRQLYEQYF
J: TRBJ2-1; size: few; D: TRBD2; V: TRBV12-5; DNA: TGTGCTAGTGGTTTCAGCGGACTAGCGGGACTCCTCCAATCCTACAATGAGCAGTTCTTC; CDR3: CASGFSGLAGLLQSYNEQFF
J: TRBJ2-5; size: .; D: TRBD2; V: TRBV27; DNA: TGTGCCAGCAGTTTCCACTGGACTAGCGGGGGACTCGCAGAGACCCAGTACTTC; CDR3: CASSFHWTSGGLAETQYF
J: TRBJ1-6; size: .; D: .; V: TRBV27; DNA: TGTGCCAGCAGCGACATAGTGGATTCACCCCTCCACTTT; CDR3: CASSDIVDSPLHF
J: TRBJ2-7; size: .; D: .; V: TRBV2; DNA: TGTGCCAGCAAGAGGACAGAGGGCTACGAGCAGTACTTC; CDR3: CASKRTEGYEQYF
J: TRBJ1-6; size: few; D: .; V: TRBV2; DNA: TGTGCCAGCAGTGAAGCTTGGCAGGGACATTCACCCCTCCACTTT; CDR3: CASSEAWQGHSPLHF
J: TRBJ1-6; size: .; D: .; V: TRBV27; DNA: TGTGCCAGCAGTTCCCGTCGGGACATCAACTCCTATAATTCACCCCTCCACTTT; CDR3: CASSSRRDINSYNSPLHF
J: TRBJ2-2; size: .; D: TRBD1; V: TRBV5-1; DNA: TGCGCCAGCAGCCCCGGGACAGGGGTCACCGGGGAGCTGTTTTTT; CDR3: CASSPGTGVTGELFF
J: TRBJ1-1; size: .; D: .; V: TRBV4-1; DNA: TGCGCCAGCAGCCAGCCCGACAAGAAAAACACTGAAGCTTTCTTT; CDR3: CASSQPDKKNTEAFF
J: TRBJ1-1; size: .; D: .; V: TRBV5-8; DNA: TGTGCCAGCAGCTCTACACTGAAGACTGAAGCTTTCTTT; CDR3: CASSSTLKTEAFF
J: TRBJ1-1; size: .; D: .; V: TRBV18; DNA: TGTGCCAGCTCACCACGTAACGGACAGATGAACACTGAAGCTTTCTTT; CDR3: CASSPRNGQMNTEAFF
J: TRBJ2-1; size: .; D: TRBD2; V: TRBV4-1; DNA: TGCGCCAGCAGCCAAGGACTAGCGGGCTACAATGAGCAGTTCTTC; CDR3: CASSQGLAGYNEQFF
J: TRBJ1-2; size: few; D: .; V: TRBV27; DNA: TGTGCCAGCAGTTCCGCGGACAGAGTTAACTATGGCTACACCTTC; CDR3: CASSSADRVNYGYTF
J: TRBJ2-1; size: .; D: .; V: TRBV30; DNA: TGTGCCTGGAGTGTCGGCAGGGACAATAGGGGCTATGAGCAGTTCTTC; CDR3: CAWSVGRDNRGYEQFF